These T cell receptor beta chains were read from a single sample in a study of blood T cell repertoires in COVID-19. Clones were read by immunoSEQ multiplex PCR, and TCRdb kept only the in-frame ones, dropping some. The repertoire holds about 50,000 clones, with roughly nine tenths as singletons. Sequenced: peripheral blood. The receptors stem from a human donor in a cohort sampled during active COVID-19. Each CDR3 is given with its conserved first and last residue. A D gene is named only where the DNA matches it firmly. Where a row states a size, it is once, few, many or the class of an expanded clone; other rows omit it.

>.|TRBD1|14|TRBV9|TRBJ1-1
CASSVAQQGLEAFF
TGTGCCAGCAGCGTCGCTCAACAGGGGCTTGAAGCTTTCTTT
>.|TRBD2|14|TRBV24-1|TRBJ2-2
CATSVGGYTGELFF
TGTGCCACCAGTGTGGGGGGGTACACCGGGGAGCTGTTTTTT
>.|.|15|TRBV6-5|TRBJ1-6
CASRPRGFDPSPLHF
TGTGCCAGCAGGCCTAGGGGCTTTGATCCTTCACCCCTCCACTTT
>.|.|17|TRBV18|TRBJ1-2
CASSPPLPGQINYGYTF
TGTGCCAGCTCACCACCTCTTCCGGGACAAATTAACTATGGCTACACCTTC
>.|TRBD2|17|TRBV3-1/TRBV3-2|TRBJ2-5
CASSQGPWVAGQETQYF
TGTGCCAGCAGCCAAGGTCCCTGGGTAGCGGGACAAGAGACCCAGTACTTC
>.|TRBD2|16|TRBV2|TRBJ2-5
CATSGTSGGRKETQYF
TGTGCCACCTCCGGGACTAGCGGGGGGAGAAAAGAGACCCAGTACTTC
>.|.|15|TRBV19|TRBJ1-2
CASSPRTAGGYGYTF
TGTGCCAGTAGTCCTCGTACCGCCGGTGGCTATGGCTACACCTTC
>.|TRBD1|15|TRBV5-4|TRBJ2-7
CASRGEYRGSYEQYF
TGTGCCAGCCGTGGCGAATACAGGGGAAGCTACGAGCAGTACTTC
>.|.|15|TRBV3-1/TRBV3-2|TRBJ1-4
CASSQFGRGNEKLFF
TGTGCCAGCAGCCAATTCGGTCGCGGGAACGAAAAACTGTTTTTT
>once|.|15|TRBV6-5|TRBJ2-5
CASSPLQGGSETQYF
TGTGCCAGCAGTCCCCTACAGGGAGGGAGCGAGACCCAGTACTTC
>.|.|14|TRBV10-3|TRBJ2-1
CAISEGALYNEQFF
TGTGCCATCAGTGAGGGAGCCCTATACAATGAGCAGTTCTTC
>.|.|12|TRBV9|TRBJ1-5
CASSVDPSPQHF
TGTGCCAGCAGCGTAGATCCCTCGCCCCAGCATTTT
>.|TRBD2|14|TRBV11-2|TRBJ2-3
CASSSSGGVGTQYF
TGTGCCAGCAGCTCTAGCGGGGGGGTAGGCACGCAGTATTTT
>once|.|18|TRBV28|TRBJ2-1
CASSLPHRGKGLRNEQFF
TGTGCCAGCAGTCTACCACACCGAGGGAAGGGACTGCGGAATGAGCAGTTCTTC
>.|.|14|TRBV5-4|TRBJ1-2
CASSTRQENYGYTF
TGTGCCAGCAGCACCCGACAGGAAAACTATGGCTACACCTTC
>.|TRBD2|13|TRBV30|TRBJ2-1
CAWGGEAYNEQFF
TGTGCCTGGGGGGGGGAGGCTTACAATGAGCAGTTCTTC
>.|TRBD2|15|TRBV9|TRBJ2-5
CASSVESSGRETQYF
TGTGCCAGCAGCGTAGAATCTAGCGGGCGGGAGACCCAGTACTTC
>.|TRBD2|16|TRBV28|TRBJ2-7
CASSFVSGGAPGEQYF
TGTGCCAGCAGTTTCGTAAGCGGGGGGGCCCCGGGCGAGCAGTACTTC
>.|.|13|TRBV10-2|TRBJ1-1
CASSRQGNTEAFF
TGCGCCAGCAGCCGTCAGGGGAACACTGAAGCTTTCTTT
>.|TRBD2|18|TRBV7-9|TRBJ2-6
CASSLLGGGAGGANVLTF
TGTGCCAGCAGCTTACTCGGCGGGGGGGCCGGTGGGGCCAACGTCCTGACTTTC
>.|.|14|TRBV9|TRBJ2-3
CASSRERAVDTQYF
TGTGCCAGCAGCCGCGAGAGGGCCGTAGATACGCAGTATTTT
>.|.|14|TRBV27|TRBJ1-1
CASSPRRDNTEAFF
TGTGCCAGCAGTCCCCGGAGGGATAACACTGAAGCTTTCTTT
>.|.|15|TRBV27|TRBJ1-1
CASSLRMAMNTEAFF
TGTGCCAGCAGTCTCAGGATGGCTATGAACACTGAAGCTTTCTTT
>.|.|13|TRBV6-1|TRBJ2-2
CASSDPGTGELFF
TGTGCCAGCAGTGACCCAGGGACCGGGGAGCTGTTTTTT
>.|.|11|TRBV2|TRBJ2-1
CASTAYNEQFF
TGTGCCAGCACTGCCTACAATGAGCAGTTCTTC
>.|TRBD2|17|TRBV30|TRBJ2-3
CAWRRLLSSGRTDTQYF
TGTGCCTGGCGCCGACTACTCTCTAGCGGGAGGACAGATACGCAGTATTTT
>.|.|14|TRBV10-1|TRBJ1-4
CASPPQATNEKLFF
TGCGCCAGCCCACCCCAGGCAACTAATGAAAAACTGTTTTTT
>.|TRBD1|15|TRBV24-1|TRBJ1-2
CATSDPSGTGDGYTF
TGTGCCACCAGTGACCCTTCCGGGACAGGGGACGGCTACACCTTC
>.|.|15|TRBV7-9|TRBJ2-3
CASSPGSGPTDTQYF
TGTGCCAGCAGTCCGGGGAGCGGGCCCACAGATACGCAGTATTTT
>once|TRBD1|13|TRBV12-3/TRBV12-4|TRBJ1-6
CASSYDRDSPLHF
TGTGCCAGCAGTTACGACAGGGATTCACCCCTCCACTTT